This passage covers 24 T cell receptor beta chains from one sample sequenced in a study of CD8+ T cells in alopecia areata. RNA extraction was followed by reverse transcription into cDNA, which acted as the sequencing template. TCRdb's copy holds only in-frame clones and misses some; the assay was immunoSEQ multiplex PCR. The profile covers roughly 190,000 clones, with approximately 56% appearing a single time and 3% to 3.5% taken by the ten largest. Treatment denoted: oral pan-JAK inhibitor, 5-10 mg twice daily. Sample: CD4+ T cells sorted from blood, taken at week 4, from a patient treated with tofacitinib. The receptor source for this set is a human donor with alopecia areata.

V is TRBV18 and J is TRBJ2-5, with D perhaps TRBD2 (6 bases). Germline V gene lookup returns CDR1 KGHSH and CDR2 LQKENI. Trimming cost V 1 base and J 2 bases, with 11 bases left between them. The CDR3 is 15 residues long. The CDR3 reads CASSPRPEGQETQYF. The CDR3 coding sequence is TGTGCCAGCTCACCACGGCCGGAGGGGCAAGAGACCCAGTACTTC.

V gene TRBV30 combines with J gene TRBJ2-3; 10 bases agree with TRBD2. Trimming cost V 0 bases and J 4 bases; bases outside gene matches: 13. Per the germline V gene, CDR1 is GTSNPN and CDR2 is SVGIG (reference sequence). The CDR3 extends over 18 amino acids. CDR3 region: CAWSVPPPGLAPPDTQYF. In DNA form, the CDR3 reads TGTGCCTGGAGTGTACCCCCTCCGGGACTAGCGCCCCCAGATACGCAGTATTTT.

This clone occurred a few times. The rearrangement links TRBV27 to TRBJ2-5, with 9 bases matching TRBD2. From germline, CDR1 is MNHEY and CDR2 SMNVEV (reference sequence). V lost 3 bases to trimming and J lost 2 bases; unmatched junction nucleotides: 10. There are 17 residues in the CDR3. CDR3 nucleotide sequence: TGTGCCAGCAGTTTTGGAGCGCGGGGGGGCCTTCAAGAGACCCAGTACTTC. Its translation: CASSFGARGGLQETQYF.

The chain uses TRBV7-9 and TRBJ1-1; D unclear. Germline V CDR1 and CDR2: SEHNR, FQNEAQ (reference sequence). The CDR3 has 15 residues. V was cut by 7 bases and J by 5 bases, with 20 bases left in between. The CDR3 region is CASTPSGRIGTEAFF. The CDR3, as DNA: TGTGCCAGCACCCCATCGGGGAGAATTGGGACTGAAGCTTTCTTT.

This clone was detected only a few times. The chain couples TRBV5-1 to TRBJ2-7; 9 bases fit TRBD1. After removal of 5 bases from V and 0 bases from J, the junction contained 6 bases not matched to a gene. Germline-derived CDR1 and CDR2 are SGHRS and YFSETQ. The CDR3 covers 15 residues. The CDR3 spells CASRAEGQGSYEQYF. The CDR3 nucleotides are TGCGCCAGCAGGGCTGAGGGACAGGGCTCCTACGAGCAGTACTTC. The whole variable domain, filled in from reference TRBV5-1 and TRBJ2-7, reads KAGVTQTPRYLIKTRGQQVTLSCSPISGHRSVSWYQQTPGQGLQFLFEYFSETQRNKGNFPGRFSGRQFSNSRSEMNVSTLELGDSALYLCASRAEGQGSYEQYFGPGTRLTVT.

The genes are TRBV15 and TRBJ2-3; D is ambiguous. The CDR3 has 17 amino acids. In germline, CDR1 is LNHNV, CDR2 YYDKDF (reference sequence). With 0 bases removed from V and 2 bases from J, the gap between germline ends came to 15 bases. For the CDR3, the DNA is TGTGCCACCAGCAGAGATTGGCGAGCACGCAACACAGATACGCAGTATTTT. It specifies CATSRDWRARNTDTQYF.

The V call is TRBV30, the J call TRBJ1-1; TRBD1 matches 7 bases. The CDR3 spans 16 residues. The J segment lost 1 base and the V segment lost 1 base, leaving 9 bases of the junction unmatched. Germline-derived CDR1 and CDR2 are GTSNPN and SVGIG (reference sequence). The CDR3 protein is CAWSAGTAGRNTEAFF. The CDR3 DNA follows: TGTGCCTGGAGTGCAGGGACAGCCGGGCGGAACACTGAAGCTTTCTTT.

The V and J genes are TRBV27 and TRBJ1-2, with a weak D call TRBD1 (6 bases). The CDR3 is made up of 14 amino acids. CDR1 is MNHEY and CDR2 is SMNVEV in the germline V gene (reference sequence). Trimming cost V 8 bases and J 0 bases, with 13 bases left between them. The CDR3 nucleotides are TGTGCCAGCCGTCCGACAGGAGCTAACTATGGCTACACCTTC. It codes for CASRPTGANYGYTF.

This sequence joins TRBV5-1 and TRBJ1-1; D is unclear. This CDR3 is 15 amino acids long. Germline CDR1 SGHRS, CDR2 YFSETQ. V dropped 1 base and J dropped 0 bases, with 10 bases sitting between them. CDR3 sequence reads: CASSLRPMMNTEAFF. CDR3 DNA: TGCGCCAGCAGCTTGAGGCCGATGATGAACACTGAAGCTTTCTTT.

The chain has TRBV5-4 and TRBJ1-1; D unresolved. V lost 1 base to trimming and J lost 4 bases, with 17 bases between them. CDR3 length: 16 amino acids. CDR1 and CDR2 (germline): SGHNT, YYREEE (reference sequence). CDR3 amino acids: CASSLQSPQGFTEAFF. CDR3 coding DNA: TGTGCCAGCAGCTTGCAATCCCCTCAAGGGTTCACTGAAGCTTTCTTT.

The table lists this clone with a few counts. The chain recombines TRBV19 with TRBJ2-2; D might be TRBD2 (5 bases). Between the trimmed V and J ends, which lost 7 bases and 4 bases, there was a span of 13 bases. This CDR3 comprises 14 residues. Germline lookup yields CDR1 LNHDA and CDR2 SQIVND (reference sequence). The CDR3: CASKTYSVTGELFF. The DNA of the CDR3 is TGTGCCAGTAAAACCTATAGCGTCACCGGGGAGCTGTTTTTT. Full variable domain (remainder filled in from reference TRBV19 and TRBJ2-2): DGGITQSPKYLFRKEGQNVTLSCEQNLNHDAMYWYRQDPGQGLRLIYYSQIVNDFQKGDIAEGYSVSREKKESFPLTVTSAQKNPTAFYLCASKTYSVTGELFFGEGSRLTVL.

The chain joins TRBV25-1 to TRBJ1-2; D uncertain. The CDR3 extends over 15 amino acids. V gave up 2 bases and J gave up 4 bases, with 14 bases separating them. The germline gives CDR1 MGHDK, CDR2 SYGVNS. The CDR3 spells CASSERAASIYGYTF. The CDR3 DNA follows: TGTGCCAGCAGTGAACGGGCGGCCAGTATCTATGGCTACACCTTC.

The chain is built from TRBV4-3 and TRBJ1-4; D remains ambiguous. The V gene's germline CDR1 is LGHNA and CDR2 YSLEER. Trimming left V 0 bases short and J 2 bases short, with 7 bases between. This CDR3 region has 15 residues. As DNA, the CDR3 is TGCGCCAGCAGCCAAGACTCCCGGACTAATGAAAAACTGTTTTTT. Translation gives CASSQDSRTNEKLFF.

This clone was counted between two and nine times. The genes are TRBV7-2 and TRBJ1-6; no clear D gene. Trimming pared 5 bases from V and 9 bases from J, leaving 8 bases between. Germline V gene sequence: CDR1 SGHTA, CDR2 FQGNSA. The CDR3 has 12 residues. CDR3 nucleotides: TGTGCCAGCAGCCGGGAGGGTTCACCCCTCCACTTT. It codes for CASSREGSPLHF.

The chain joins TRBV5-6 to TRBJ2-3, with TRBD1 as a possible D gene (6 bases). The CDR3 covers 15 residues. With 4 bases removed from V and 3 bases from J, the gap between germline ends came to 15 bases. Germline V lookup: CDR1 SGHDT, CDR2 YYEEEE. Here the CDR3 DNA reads TGTGCCAGCAGCCCCCTACAGGGATTAACAGATACGCAGTATTTT. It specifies CASSPLQGLTDTQYF.

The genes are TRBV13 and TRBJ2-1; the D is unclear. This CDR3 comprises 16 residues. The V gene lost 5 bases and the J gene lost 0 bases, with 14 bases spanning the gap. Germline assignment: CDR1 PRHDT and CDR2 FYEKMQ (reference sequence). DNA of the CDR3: TGTGCCAGCAGCCCACGACGAATGAGCTCCTACAATGAGCAGTTCTTC. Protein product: CASSPRRMSSYNEQFF.

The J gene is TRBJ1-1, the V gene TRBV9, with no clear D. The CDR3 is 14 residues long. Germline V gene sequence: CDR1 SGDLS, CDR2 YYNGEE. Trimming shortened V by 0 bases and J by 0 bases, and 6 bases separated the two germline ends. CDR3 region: CASSVVAMNTEAFF. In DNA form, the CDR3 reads TGTGCCAGCAGCGTAGTGGCTATGAACACTGAAGCTTTCTTT.

CDR3 region: CASSTRQGSHQPQHF. In DNA form, the CDR3 reads TGTGCCAGTAGTACACGACAGGGATCCCATCAGCCCCAGCATTTT. The chain combines TRBV19 with TRBJ1-5; 7 bases align to TRBD1. The germline V gene encodes CDR1 LNHDA and CDR2 SQIVND (reference sequence). V trimming: 4 bases; J trimming: 5 bases; junction bases outside the gene matches: 8. This CDR3 has 15 residues.

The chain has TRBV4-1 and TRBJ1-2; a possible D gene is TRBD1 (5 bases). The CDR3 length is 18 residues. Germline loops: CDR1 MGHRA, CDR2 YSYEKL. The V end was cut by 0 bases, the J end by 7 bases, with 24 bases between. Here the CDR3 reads CASSQDWSREERRVGYTF. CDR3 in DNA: TGCGCCAGCAGCCAAGATTGGTCCAGGGAGGAAAGGCGAGTTGGCTACACCTTC.

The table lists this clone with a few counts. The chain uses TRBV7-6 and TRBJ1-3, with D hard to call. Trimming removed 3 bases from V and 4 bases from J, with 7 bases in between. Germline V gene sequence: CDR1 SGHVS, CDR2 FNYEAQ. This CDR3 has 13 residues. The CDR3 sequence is CASSFGKGNTIYF. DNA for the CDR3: TGTGCCAGCAGCTTTGGTAAAGGAAACACCATATATTTT. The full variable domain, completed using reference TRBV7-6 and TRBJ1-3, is GAGVSQSPRYKVTKRGQDVALRCDPISGHVSLYWYRQALGQGPEFLTYFNYEAQQDKSGLPNDRFSAERPEGSISTLTIQRTEQRDSAMYRCASSFGKGNTIYFGEGSWLTVV.

CDR3 nucleotides: TGTGCCAGCAGTTACTCTAATTCTGGTCAGCCCCAGCATTTT. Its protein is CASSYSNSGQPQHF. The rearrangement uses TRBV6-5 and TRBJ1-5, with D hard to call. The CDR3 runs to 14 residues. The germline gives CDR1 MNHEY, CDR2 SVGAGI. Trimming removed 0 bases from V and 6 bases from J, with 9 bases in between.

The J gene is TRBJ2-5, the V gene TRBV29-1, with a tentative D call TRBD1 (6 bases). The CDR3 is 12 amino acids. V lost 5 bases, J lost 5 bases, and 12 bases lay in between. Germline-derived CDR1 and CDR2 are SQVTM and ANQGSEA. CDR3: CSVKGVWETQYF. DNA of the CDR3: TGCAGCGTTAAGGGGGTCTGGGAGACCCAGTACTTC.

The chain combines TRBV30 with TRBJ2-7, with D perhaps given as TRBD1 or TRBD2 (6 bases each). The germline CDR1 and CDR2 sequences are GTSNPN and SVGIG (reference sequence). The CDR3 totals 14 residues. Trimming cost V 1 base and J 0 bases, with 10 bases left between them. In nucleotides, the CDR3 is TGTGCCTGGAGTGCCGGGGGCCGCTCCTACGAGCAGTACTTC. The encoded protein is CAWSAGGRSYEQYF. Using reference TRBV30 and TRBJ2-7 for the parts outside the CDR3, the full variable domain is SQTIHQWPATLVQPVGSPLSLECTVEGTSNPNLYWYRQAAGRGLQLLFYSVGIGQISSEVPQNLSASRPQDRQFILSSKKLLLSDSGFYLCAWSAGGRSYEQYFGPGTRLTVT.

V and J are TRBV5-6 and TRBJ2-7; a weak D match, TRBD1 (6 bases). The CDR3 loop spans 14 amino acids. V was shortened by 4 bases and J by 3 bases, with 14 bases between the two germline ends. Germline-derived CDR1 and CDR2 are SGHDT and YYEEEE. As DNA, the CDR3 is TGTGCCAGCAGCCCCTCACAGGGCCTCTACGAGCAGTACTTC. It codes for CASSPSQGLYEQYF.